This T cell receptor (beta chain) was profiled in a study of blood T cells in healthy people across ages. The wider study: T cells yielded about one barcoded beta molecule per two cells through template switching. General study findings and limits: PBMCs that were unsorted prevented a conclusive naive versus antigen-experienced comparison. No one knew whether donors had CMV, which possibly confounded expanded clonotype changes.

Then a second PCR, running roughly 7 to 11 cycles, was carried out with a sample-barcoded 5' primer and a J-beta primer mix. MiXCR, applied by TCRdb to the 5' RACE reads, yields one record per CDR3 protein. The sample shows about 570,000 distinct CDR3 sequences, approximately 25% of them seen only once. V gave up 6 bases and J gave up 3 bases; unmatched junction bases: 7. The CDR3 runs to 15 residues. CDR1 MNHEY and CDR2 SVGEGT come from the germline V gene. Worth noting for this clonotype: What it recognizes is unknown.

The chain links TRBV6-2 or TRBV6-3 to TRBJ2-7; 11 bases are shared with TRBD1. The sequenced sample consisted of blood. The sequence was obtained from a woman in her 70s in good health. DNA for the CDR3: TGTGCCAGCAGATTCTCCGGGACAGGGGGCTACGAGCAGTACTTC. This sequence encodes CASRFSGTGGYEQYF.